Shown below are 29 T cell receptor beta chains from a single sample sequenced in a study of CD8 T cells in Susac syndrome. Random hexamers were used to reverse transcribe the RNA input (about 0.5 to 1 ug). Using its own MiXCR run on the immunoSEQ multiplex PCR reads, TCRdb lists one record per CDR3 protein. This table has some 120,000 distinct CDR3 sequences, around 94% appearing once. The sample was CD4+ T cells from PBMCs. These receptors were obtained from a human donor in good health.

The chain links TRBV7-2 to TRBJ2-7; 11 bases are shared with TRBD1. V lost 6 bases to trimming and J lost 7 bases; unmatched junction nucleotides: 8. Germline V gene data show CDR1 as SGHTA and CDR2 as FQGNSA. This CDR3 has 14 amino acids. CDR3 amino acids: CASSRDRGASEQYF. In DNA form, the CDR3 reads TGTGCCAGCAGTCGGGACAGGGGGGCGTCGGAGCAGTACTTC.

In its sample, this clonotype was seen once. The V call is TRBV6-6, the J call TRBJ2-2; no firm D call. The length of the CDR3 is 15 residues. The germline CDR1 and CDR2 sequences are MNHNY and SVGAGI (reference sequence). Trimming left V 5 bases short and J 0 bases short, with 10 bases between. This CDR3 is CASSRAGSNTGELFF. The CDR3 bases are TGTGCCAGCAGTCGGGCCGGATCGAACACCGGGGAGCTGTTTTTT.

This rearrangement joins TRBV4-3 to TRBJ2-3; D may be TRBD1 (6 bases). Germline CDR1 and CDR2: LGHNA and YSLEER. Trimming took off 4 bases at V and 1 base at J, with 9 bases between the two ends. This CDR3 has 14 amino acids. The CDR3 loop is CASSPRTGTDTQYF. The CDR3 DNA sequence: TGCGCCAGCAGCCCCCGGACAGGCACAGATACGCAGTATTTT.

The chain has TRBV5-1 and TRBJ2-1; 9 bases fit TRBD2. The germline gives CDR1 SGHRS, CDR2 YFSETQ. The CDR3 runs 15 residues. J gave up 2 bases and V 4 bases, and 4 bases lay outside the gene matches. The CDR3 protein is CASSAGTSTYNEQFF. CDR3 nucleotide sequence: TGCGCCAGCAGCGCCGGGACTAGCACCTACAATGAGCAGTTCTTC.

The chain joins TRBV12-3 or TRBV12-4 to TRBJ2-7, with D possibly TRBD1 on 6 matching bases. Trimming removed 3 bases from V and 2 bases from J, with 11 bases in between. The CDR3 spans 14 residues. CDR3 bases: TGTGCCAGCAGTTTGGGGGACACCACCTACGAGCAGTACTTC. Translation: CASSLGDTTYEQYF.

The gene calls are TRBV5-1 and TRBJ2-1; 7 bases are a match to TRBD1. The CDR3 is made up of 16 amino acids. V shed 7 bases and J 0 bases; nucleotides not matched to a gene: 10. Per germline, CDR1 SGHRS and CDR2 YFSETQ. The CDR3 DNA follows: TGCGCCAGCGCCAACAGCCCAGGGGGCTCCTACAATGAGCAGTTCTTC. This codes for CASANSPGGSYNEQFF.

This chain connects TRBV6-2 or TRBV6-3 to TRBJ1-5; 9 positions agree with TRBD1. Germline V lookup: CDR1 MNHEY, CDR2 SVGEGT. The CDR3 loop spans 16 amino acids. V gave up 6 bases and J gave up 5 bases; unmatched junction bases: 11. The CDR3 DNA sequence: TGTGCCAGCAGCTCTGACAGGGGGGCAGGAGATCAGCCCCAGCATTTT. Translation gives CASSSDRGAGDQPQHF.

The chain recombines TRBV11-2 with TRBJ2-5, with 7 bases that match TRBD1. Germline V lookup: CDR1 SGHAT, CDR2 FQNNGV. V lost 1 base, J lost 4 bases, and 6 bases stayed unmatched. The CDR3 is made up of 15 amino acids. CDR3 region: CASSLAIGGRETQYF. The CDR3 DNA follows: TGTGCCAGCAGCTTAGCTATAGGGGGCCGAGAGACCCAGTACTTC.

V gene TRBV5-1 combines with J gene TRBJ2-5; maybe TRBD1 (6 bases). CDR3 length: 14 amino acids. Trimming left V 0 bases short and J 5 bases short, with 11 bases between. CDR1 SGHRS and CDR2 YFSETQ come from the germline V gene. CDR3 nucleotides: TGCGCCAGCAGCTTGGGACAGGCGTGGGAGACCCAGTACTTC. Its protein is CASSLGQAWETQYF. Looking up the rest from reference TRBV5-1 and TRBJ2-5 gives the full variable domain: KAGVTQTPRYLIKTRGQQVTLSCSPISGHRSVSWYQQTPGQGLQFLFEYFSETQRNKGNFPGRFSGRQFSNSRSEMNVSTLELGDSALYLCASSLGQAWETQYFGPGTRLLVL.

This rearrangement joins TRBV6-2 or TRBV6-3 to TRBJ2-5, with 7 bases fitting TRBD2. The CDR3 runs 18 residues. Germline V CDR1 and CDR2: MNHEY, SVGEGT. V gave up 8 bases and J gave up 3 bases; unmatched junction bases: 21. This chain's CDR3 is CASSNGLVGGREEETQYF. The CDR3 DNA sequence: TGTGCCAGCTCTAATGGGTTAGTTGGCGGGAGAGAAGAAGAGACCCAGTACTTC.

The rearrangement joins TRBV2 to TRBJ1-5; possible D gene TRBD1, 5 bases. In germline, CDR1 is SNHLY, CDR2 FYNNEI. The CDR3 extends over 14 amino acids. V lost 3 bases and J lost 3, with 9 bases in between. The DNA for the CDR3 is TGTGCCAGCAGTGATCAAGGGGCCAATCAGCCCCAGCATTTT. Translated: CASSDQGANQPQHF.

The V call is TRBV29-1, the J call TRBJ2-2, with TRBD1 identical over 7 bases. The length of the CDR3 is 15 residues. CDR1 and CDR2 from the germline V gene are SQVTM and ANQGSEA. V dropped 7 bases and J dropped 3; count of bases not matched to a gene: 11. Here the CDR3 reads CSGLQGSSDTGELFF. CDR3 nucleotides: TGCAGCGGTCTACAGGGGTCCTCGGACACCGGGGAGCTGTTTTTT.

The gene calls are TRBV4-3 and TRBJ2-7; the D is unclear. The V and J ends lost 3 bases and 7 bases respectively, with 10 bases between them. The CDR3 consists of 12 residues. Germline-derived CDR1 and CDR2 are LGHNA and YSLEER. CDR3 nucleotide sequence: TGCGCCAGCAGCCACCTTGCCGTGGAGCAGTACTTC. Its protein product is CASSHLAVEQYF.

In regard to this clonotype: One end of the junction does not line up with germline, which may come from a read error. This rearrangement joins TRBV7-7 to TRBJ2-5; 9 bases map to TRBD2. Germline V gives CDR1 SSHAT, CDR2 FNYEAQ (reference sequence). The CDR3 is made up of 15 amino acids. The CDR3 here is CASSKGLAGTETQYF. The CDR3, as DNA: TGTGCTAGCAGTAAGGGCCTAGCGGGAACGGAGACCCAGTACTTC.

The V gene is TRBV2, the J gene TRBJ1-4, with unresolved D. Per the germline V gene, CDR1 is SNHLY and CDR2 is FYNNEI. V lost 9 bases, J lost 0 bases, and 11 bases lay in between. CDR3 length equals 14 residues. The CDR3 region is CARGPLATNEKLFF. The DNA for the CDR3 is TGTGCCAGAGGGCCCCTGGCAACTAATGAAAAACTGTTTTTT.

V usage is TRBV7-9 and J usage is TRBJ2-7; a possible D gene is TRBD1 (5 bases). V was pared by 6 bases and J by 3 bases, with 9 bases between. The CDR3 is made up of 12 amino acids. The V gene's germline CDR1 is SEHNR and CDR2 FQNEAQ (reference sequence). The CDR3 loop is CASSGRDYEQYF. CDR3 sequence (DNA): TGTGCCAGCAGTGGCAGGGACTACGAGCAGTACTTC.

The chain joins TRBV19 to TRBJ2-1; D gene unclear. Trimming pared 8 bases from V and 7 bases from J, leaving 15 bases between. CDR1 LNHDA and CDR2 SQIVND come from the germline V gene (reference sequence). This CDR3 spans 13 amino acids. Written as DNA, the CDR3 is TGTGCCAGTGCAGGTCGCTCCTGGAATGAGCAGTTCTTC. It specifies CASAGRSWNEQFF.

This sequence joins TRBV19 and TRBJ2-7; D uncertain. V dropped 2 bases and J dropped 4 bases, with 12 bases sitting between them. The germline CDR1 and CDR2 sequences are LNHDA and SQIVND (reference sequence). The CDR3 is made up of 14 amino acids. The DNA for the CDR3 is TGTGCCAGTAGTATAAACAGTCGAGATTACGAGCAGTACTTC. This encodes CASSINSRDYEQYF.

CDR3 sequence (DNA): TGTGCCAGCTCACGGGACAGGGGTCGGCCCCAGCATTTT. Translated, it gives CASSRDRGRPQHF. This chain connects TRBV18 to TRBJ1-5; the match to TRBD1 covers 10 bases. The CDR3 spans 13 residues. Germline V gene lookup returns CDR1 KGHSH and CDR2 LQKENI. V lost 4 bases and J lost 9; bases outside the gene matches: 3.

The rearrangement links TRBV19 to TRBJ2-3; D possibly corresponds to TRBD1 (5 bases). The CDR3 has 13 amino acids. The germline V gene encodes CDR1 LNHDA and CDR2 SQIVND (reference sequence). The germline V and J ends were trimmed by 6 bases and 1 base, with 8 bases remaining between them. The DNA of the CDR3 is TGTGCCAGTAGGGACATCGGCACAGATACGCAGTATTTT. Its protein is CASRDIGTDTQYF.

The rearrangement uses TRBV25-1 and TRBJ2-7; TRBD1 matches 12 bases. This CDR3 has 18 residues. Per the germline V gene, CDR1 is MGHDK and CDR2 is SYGVNS. Germline trimming cut 2 bases from V and 2 bases from J; bases unmatched to any gene: 10. CDR3 sequence (DNA): TGTGCCAGCAGTGAAGGAATAGGGACAGGGGGCAGCCCCTACGAGCAGTACTTC. This gives the protein CASSEGIGTGGSPYEQYF.

The chain carries TRBV18 and TRBJ2-7; D is uncertain. Germline V CDR1 and CDR2: KGHSH, LQKENI. Deletions cut 0 bases from V and 2 bases from J, with 8 bases between. The CDR3 runs 14 residues. The CDR3 bases are TGTGCCAGCTCACCACCCTCCGGACCCTACGAGCAGTACTTC. Its protein product is CASSPPSGPYEQYF.

The chain links TRBV7-9 to TRBJ1-5; D gene unclear. The length of the CDR3 is 12 residues. In germline, CDR1 is SEHNR, CDR2 FQNEAQ (reference sequence). With 5 bases removed from V and 7 bases from J, the gap between germline ends came to 9 bases. The CDR3 sequence is CASSPIRQPQHF. The CDR3 region has the DNA TGTGCCAGCAGCCCGATTCGGCAGCCCCAGCATTTT.

The chain combines TRBV6-1 with TRBJ2-7; 10 bases match TRBD2. Trimming at V came to 0 bases and at J to 2 bases, leaving 4 bases not matched to a gene. In germline, CDR1 is MNHNS, CDR2 SASEGT. This CDR3 is built from 16 residues. CDR3 in amino acids: CASSEAGTSVTYEQYF. Written as DNA, the CDR3 is TGTGCCAGCAGTGAAGCAGGGACTAGCGTTACCTACGAGCAGTACTTC.

The V call is TRBV7-2, the J call TRBJ2-2; 11 bases are a match to TRBD1. Germline V CDR1 and CDR2: SGHTA, FQGNSA. CDR3 length: 16 residues. J gave up 7 bases and V 2 bases, and 6 bases lay outside the gene matches. Written as DNA, the CDR3 is TGTGCCAGCAGCTTAATGGGACAGGGGGGTGGCGGGGAGCTGTTTTTT. Translation: CASSLMGQGGGGELFF.

This clonotype was observed once. The chain has TRBV10-3 and TRBJ1-2; D gene unclear. V was pared by 2 bases and J by 4 bases, with 5 bases between. CDR1 ENHRY and CDR2 SYGVKD come from the germline V gene. CDR3 length: 12 residues. DNA of the CDR3: TGTGCCATCAGTGAGAACCCCTATGGCTACACCTTC. Protein sequence: CAISENPYGYTF.

The chain employs TRBV29-1 and TRBJ2-5; D not certain. The CDR3 totals 12 residues. CDR1 is SQVTM and CDR2 is ANQGSEA in the germline V gene. The V gene lost 4 bases and the J gene lost 3 bases, with 9 bases spanning the gap. CDR3 sequence reads: CSVGAPEETQYF. The CDR3 DNA reads as TGCAGCGTTGGGGCCCCCGAAGAGACCCAGTACTTC. Full variable domain (missing parts from reference TRBV29-1 and TRBJ2-5): SAVISQKPSRDICQRGTSLTIQCQVDSQVTMMFWYRQQPGQSLTLIATANQGSEATYESGFVIDKFPISRPNLTFSTLTVSNMSPEDSSIYLCSVGAPEETQYFGPGTRLLVL.

The chain joins TRBV12-3 or TRBV12-4 to TRBJ1-2; possible D gene TRBD1, 5 bases. V gave up 6 bases and J gave up 5 bases, with 16 bases separating them. CDR3 size: 14 residues. The CDR3 DNA reads TGTGCCAGCAGCTACGGGACCCGAGGGTATGGCTACACCTTC. Its protein product is CASSYGTRGYGYTF.

The J gene is TRBJ2-1, the V gene TRBV20-1, with 10 bases that match TRBD2. Losses at the gene ends were 7 bases for V and 8 bases for J; bases not matched to a gene: 11. Germline V gene lookup returns CDR1 DFQATT and CDR2 SNEGSKA (reference sequence). The CDR3 length is 14 residues. CDR3 in DNA: TGCAGTGTCCCTCTAGCGGGAGAGTGGGATGAGCAGTTCTTC. Its translation is CSVPLAGEWDEQFF.